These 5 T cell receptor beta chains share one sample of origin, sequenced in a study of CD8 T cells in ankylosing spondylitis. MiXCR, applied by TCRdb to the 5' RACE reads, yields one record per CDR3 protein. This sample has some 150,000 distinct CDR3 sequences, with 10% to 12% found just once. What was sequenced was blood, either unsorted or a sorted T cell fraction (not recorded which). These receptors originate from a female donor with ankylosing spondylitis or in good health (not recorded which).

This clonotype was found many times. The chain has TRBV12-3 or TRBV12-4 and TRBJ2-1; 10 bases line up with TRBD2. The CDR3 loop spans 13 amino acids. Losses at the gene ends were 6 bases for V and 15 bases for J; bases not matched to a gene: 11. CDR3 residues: CASSPSGSFSWFF. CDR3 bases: TGTGCCAGCAGCCCTAGCGGGAGTTTTTCATGGTTCTTC.

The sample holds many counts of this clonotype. The CDR3 region is CSATRQGLESNQPQHF. In nucleotides, the CDR3 is TGCAGTGCTACCAGACAGGGACTGGAAAGCAATCAGCCCCAGCATTTT. The V call is TRBV20-1, the J call TRBJ1-5; 7 nucleotides line up with TRBD1. After removal of 4 bases from V and 1 base from J, the junction contained 10 bases not matched to a gene. This CDR3 is built from 16 residues. From germline, CDR1 is DFQATT and CDR2 SNEGSKA (reference sequence).

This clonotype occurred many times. This CDR3 reads CASRETSGPYNEQFF. CDR3 DNA: TGTGCCAGCAGGGAAACTAGCGGCCCCTACAATGAGCAGTTCTTC. This chain links TRBV3-1 with TRBJ2-1; 8 positions agree with TRBD2. The CDR3 totals 15 residues. Germline V gives CDR1 LGHDT, CDR2 YNNKEL (reference sequence). Unmatched junction bases numbered 6, after V lost 6 bases and J lost 2 bases.

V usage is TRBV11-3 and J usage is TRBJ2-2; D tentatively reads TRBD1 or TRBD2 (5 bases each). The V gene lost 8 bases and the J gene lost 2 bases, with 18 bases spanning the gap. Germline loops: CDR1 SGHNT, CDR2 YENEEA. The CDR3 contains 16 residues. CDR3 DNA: TGTGCCAGCGCCCGGGACGGAGTCAAAAACACCGGGGAGCTGTTTTTT. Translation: CASARDGVKNTGELFF.

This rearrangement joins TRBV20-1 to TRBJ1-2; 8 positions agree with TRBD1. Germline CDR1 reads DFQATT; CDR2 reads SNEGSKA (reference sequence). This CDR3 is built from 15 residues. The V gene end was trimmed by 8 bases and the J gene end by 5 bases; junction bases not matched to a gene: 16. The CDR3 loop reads CSSTRGGQEIYGYTF. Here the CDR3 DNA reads TGCAGTTCAACGAGGGGGGGACAGGAGATATATGGCTACACCTTC.